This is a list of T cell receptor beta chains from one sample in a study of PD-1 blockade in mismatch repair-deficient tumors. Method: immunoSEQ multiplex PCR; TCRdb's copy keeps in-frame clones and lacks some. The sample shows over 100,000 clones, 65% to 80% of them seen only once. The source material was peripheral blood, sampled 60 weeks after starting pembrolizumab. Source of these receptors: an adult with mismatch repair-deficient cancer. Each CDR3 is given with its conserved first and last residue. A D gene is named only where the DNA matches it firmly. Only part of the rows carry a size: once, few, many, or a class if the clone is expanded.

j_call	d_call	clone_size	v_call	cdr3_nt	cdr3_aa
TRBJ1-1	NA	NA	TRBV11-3	TGTGCCAGCAGCCTGGACAGCACGGAAGCTTTCTTT	CASSLDSTEAFF
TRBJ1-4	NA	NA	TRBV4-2	TGTGCCAGCAGCCAACCGGGCCCTAATGAAAAACTGTTTTTT	CASSQPGPNEKLFF
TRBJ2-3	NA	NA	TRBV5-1	TGCGCCAGCAGCTTGGGCGGAAGCACAGATACGCAGTATTTT	CASSLGGSTDTQYF
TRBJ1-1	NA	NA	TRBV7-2	TGTGCCAGCAGCCCCGGCGGGCCTTGGAGCACTGAAGCTTTCTTT	CASSPGGPWSTEAFF
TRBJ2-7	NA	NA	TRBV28	TGTGCCAGCAGTTTAAGGGCGGGAAAAGTAACGGTGGCCTACGAGCAGTACTTC	CASSLRAGKVTVAYEQYF
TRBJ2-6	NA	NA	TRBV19	TGTGCCAGTGGAGGCTCTGGGGCCAACGTCCTGACTTTC	CASGGSGANVLTF
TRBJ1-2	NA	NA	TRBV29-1	TGCAGCGTCCCAAGTGGGGTAGCTAACTATGGCTACACCTTC	CSVPSGVANYGYTF
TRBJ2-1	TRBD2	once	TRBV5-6	TGTGCCAGCAGCTATAGCGGGAGGTTGAATGAGCAGTTCTTC	CASSYSGRLNEQFF
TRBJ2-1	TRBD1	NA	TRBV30	TGTGCCTGGAGTTCGGGACAGGGGGCTAATGAGCAGTTCTTC	CAWSSGQGANEQFF
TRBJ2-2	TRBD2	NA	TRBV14	TGTGCCAGCAGCCAAGGGTCGACTAGCGGGAGACGATGGGGGGAGCTGTTTTTT	CASSQGSTSGRRWGELFF
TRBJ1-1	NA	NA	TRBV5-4	TGTGCCAGCAGCTCCGGCGGGGGGGCTCGGAACACTGAAGCTTTCTTT	CASSSGGGARNTEAFF
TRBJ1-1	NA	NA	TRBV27	TGTGCCAGCAGATTGGGGCTGAACACTGAAGCTTTCTTT	CASRLGLNTEAFF
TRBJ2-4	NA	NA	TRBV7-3	TGTGCCAGCAGCTCAACTAGTACCGCCATTCAGTACTTC	CASSSTSTAIQYF
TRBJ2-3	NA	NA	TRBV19	TGTGCCAGTGCCACCGGTTCTAGCACAGATACGCAGTATTTT	CASATGSSTDTQYF
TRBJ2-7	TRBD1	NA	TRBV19	TGTGCCAGTAGTATAGGTGCGCAGGGGGCCAACGAGCAGTACTTC	CASSIGAQGANEQYF
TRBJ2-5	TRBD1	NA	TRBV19	TGTGCCAGTAGTCCACGGGGACAGAGAATCCAAGAGACCCAGTACTTC	CASSPRGQRIQETQYF
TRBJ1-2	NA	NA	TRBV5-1	TGCGCCAGCAGCTTGGTAGAGACAGGCCAGAGGGGCTACACCTTC	CASSLVETGQRGYTF
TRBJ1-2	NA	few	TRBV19	TGTGCCAGTAGGGGGACCGGGGCAGCGTTAGGCTACACCTTC	CASRGTGAALGYTF
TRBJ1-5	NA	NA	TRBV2	TGTGCCAGCAGTGGGGACAATCAGCCCCAGCATTTT	CASSGDNQPQHF
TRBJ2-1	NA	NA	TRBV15	TGTGCCACGTCACCGGGACGAAATTACCCGAAATACAATGAGCAGTTCTTC	CATSPGRNYPKYNEQFF
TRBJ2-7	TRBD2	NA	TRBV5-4	TGTGCCAGCAGCCAAGGACTAGCGGGAGGGCGGGGGTACGAGCAGTACTTC	CASSQGLAGGRGYEQYF
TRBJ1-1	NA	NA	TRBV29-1	TGCAGCGTTGGAGATAGTCCGAACACTGAAGCTTTCTTT	CSVGDSPNTEAFF